Reported below is one T cell receptor (beta chain). This table comes from immunoSEQ multiplex PCR, and its TCRdb copy is limited to in-frame clones, with some not included. Of 70,000 to 75,000 clones listed, 88% are singletons. Germline V gives CDR1 SGHRS, CDR2 YFSETQ. With 0 bases removed from V and 4 bases from J, the gap between germline ends came to 7 bases. The CDR3 sequence is 14 residues long. The sample originates from a study of blood T cell repertoires in COVID-19. Turning to the study itself: There were acute and convalescent COVID-19 samples, and they came from the United States, Italy and Spain.

Source material: peripheral blood. The chain uses TRBV5-1 and TRBJ2-2, with TRBD1 as a possible D gene (5 bases). The clonotype comes from a human donor in a cohort sampled during active COVID-19. The CDR3 nucleotides are TGCGCCAGCAGCTTGGAGGGGCGCACCGGGGAGCTGTTTTTT. Protein: CASSLEGRTGELFF.